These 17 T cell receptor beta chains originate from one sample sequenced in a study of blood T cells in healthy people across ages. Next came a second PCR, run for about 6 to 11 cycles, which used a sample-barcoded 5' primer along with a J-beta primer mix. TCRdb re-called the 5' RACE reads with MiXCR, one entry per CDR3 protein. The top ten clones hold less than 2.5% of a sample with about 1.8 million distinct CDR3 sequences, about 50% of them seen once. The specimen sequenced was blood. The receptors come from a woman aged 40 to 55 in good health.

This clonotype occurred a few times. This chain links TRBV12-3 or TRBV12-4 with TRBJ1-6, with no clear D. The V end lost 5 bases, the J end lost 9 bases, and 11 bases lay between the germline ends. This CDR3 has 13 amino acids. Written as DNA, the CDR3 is TGTGCCAGCAGTCCCAGCGGTGTTTCACCCCTCCACTTT. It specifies CASSPSGVSPLHF.

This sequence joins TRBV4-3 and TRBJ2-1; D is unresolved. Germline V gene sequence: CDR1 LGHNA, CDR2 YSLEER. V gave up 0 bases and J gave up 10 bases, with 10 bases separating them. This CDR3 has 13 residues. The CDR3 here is CASSQDGTSEQFF. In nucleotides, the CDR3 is TGCGCCAGCAGCCAAGACGGTACATCGGAGCAGTTCTTC.

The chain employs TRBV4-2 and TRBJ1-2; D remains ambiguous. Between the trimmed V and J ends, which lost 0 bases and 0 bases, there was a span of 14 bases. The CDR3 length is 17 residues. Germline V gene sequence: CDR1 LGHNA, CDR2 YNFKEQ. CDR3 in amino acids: CASSQEDKAAANYGYTF. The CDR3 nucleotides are TGTGCCAGCAGCCAAGAAGACAAGGCAGCAGCTAACTATGGCTACACCTTC.

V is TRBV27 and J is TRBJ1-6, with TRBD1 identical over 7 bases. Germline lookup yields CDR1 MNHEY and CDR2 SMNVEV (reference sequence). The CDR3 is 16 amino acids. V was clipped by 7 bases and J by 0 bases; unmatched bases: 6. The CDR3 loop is CASTNRGGSYNSPLHF. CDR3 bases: TGTGCCAGCACAAACAGGGGAGGCTCCTATAATTCACCCCTCCACTTT.

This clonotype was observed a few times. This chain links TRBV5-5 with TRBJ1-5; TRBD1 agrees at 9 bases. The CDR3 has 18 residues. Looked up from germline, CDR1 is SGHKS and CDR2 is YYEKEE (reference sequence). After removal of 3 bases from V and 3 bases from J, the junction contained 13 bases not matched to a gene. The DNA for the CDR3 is TGTGCCAGCAGCTCCGCCTACGAGACAGGGGGACACAATCAGCCCCAGCATTTT. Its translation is CASSSAYETGGHNQPQHF.

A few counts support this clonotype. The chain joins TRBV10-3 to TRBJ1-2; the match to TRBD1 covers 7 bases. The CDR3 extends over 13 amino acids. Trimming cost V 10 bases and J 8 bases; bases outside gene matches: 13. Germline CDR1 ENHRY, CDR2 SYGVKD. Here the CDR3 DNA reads TGTGCCACCCAGCCCCAACAGGGGAAAGGCTACACCTTC. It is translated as CATQPQQGKGYTF.

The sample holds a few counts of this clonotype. CDR3 sequence: CASSPKGIEWLPAYEQYF. The CDR3 nucleotides read TGTGCCAGCAGCCCCAAAGGAATCGAATGGCTACCAGCCTACGAGCAGTACTTC. This chain connects TRBV11-2 to TRBJ2-7, with unresolved D. The CDR3 totals 18 residues. V was trimmed by 5 bases and J by 2 bases, leaving 25 bases between them. CDR1 and CDR2 from the germline V gene are SGHAT and FQNNGV.

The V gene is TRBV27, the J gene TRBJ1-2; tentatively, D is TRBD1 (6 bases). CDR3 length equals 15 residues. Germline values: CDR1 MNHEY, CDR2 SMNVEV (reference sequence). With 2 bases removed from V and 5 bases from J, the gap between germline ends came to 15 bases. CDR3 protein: CASSLSRGAEYGYTF. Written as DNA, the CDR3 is TGTGCCAGCAGTTTAAGTAGGGGGGCGGAATATGGCTACACCTTC.

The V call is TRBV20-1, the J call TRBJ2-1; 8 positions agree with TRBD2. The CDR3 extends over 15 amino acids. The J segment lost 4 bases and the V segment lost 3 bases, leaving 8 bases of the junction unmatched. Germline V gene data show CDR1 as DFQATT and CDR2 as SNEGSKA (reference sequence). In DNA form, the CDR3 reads TGCAGTGCTAGGTTCCCCGGGGGGGGGTACAATGAGCAGTTCTTC. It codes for CSARFPGGGYNEQFF.

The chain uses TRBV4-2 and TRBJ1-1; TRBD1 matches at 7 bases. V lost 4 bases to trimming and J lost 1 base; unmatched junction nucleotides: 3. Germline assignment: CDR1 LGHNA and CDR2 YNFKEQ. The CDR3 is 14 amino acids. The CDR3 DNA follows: TGTGCCAGCAGCCGGGACAGCCAGAACACTGAAGCTTTCTTT. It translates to CASSRDSQNTEAFF.

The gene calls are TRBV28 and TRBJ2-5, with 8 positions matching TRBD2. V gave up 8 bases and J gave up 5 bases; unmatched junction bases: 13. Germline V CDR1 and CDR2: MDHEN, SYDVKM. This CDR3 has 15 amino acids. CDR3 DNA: TGTGCCAGCGGATCGACGGGGGGGTTCGTGGAGACCCAGTACTTC. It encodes CASGSTGGFVETQYF.

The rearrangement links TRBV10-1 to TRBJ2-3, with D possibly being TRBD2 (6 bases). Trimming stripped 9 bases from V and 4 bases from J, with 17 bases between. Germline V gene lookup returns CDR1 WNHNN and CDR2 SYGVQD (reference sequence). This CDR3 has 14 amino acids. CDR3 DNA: TGCGCCAGTATGCGGGGCAGGGCGGCAGATACGCAGTATTTT. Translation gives CASMRGRAADTQYF.

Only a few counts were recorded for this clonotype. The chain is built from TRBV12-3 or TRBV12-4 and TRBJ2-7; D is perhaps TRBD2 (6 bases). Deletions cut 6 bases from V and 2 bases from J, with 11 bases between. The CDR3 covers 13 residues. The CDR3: CASREGVAYEQYF. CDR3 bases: TGTGCCAGCAGGGAGGGAGTCGCCTACGAGCAGTACTTC.

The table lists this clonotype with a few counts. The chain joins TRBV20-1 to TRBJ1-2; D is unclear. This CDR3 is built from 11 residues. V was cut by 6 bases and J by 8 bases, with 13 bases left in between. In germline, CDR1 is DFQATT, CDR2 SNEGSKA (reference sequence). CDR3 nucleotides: TGCAGTGCGGCAACTTATAGGGGCTACACCTTC. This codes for CSAATYRGYTF.

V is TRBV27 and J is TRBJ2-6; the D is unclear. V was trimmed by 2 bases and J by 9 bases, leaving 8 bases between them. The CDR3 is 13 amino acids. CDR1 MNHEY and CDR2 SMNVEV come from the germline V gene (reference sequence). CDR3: CASSLTGLNVLTF. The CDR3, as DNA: TGTGCCAGCAGTTTAACTGGCCTCAACGTCCTGACTTTC. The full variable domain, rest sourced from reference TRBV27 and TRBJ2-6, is EAQVTQNPRYLITVTGKKLTVTCSQNMNHEYMSWYRQDPGLGLRQIYYSMNVEVTDKGDVPEGYKVSRKEKRNFPLILESPSPNQTSLYFCASSLTGLNVLTFGAGSRLTVL.

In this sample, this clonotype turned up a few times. CDR3 residues: CSAREDVQETQYF. The CDR3 DNA reads TGCAGTGCTAGAGAAGACGTACAAGAGACCCAGTACTTC. The V and J genes are TRBV20-1 and TRBJ2-5; D is uncertain. Germline V gene data show CDR1 as DFQATT and CDR2 as SNEGSKA (reference sequence). Trimming pared 0 bases from V and 2 bases from J, leaving 7 bases between. This CDR3 has 13 amino acids.

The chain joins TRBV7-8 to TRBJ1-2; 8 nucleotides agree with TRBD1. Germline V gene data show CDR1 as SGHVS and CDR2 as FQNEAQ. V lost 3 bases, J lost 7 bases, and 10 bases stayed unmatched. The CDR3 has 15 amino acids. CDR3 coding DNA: TGTGCCAGCAGCTTCATTAGGGAGACAGGGGCTGGCTACACCTTC. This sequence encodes CASSFIRETGAGYTF.